Listed here is a single T cell receptor (beta chain). One end of the junction fails to match germline, which may point to a read error. The CDR3 loop spans 15 amino acids. Germline V gene data show CDR1 as MDHEN and CDR2 as SYDVKM. These data originate in a study of blood T cells in healthy people across ages. Combining a sample-barcoded 5' primer with a J-beta primer mix, a second PCR ran for roughly 6 to 12 cycles. TCRdb analysed the 5' RACE reads with MiXCR anew, one entry per CDR3 protein. The sample includes over 700,000 distinct CDR3 sequences, 25% of them seen just once. Samples each had at least 5.5 micrograms of total RNA extracted. These data are also associated with another study on T cells of mothers and their children.

Sequencing used blood. The chain combines TRBV28 with TRBJ2-7; D is unclear. This TCR was recovered from a boy aged 5 to 17 in good health. CDR3 sequence: CASNPGKVSSYGQYF. DNA for the CDR3: TGTGCCAGCAACCCTGGTAAGGTTAGCTCCTACGGGCAGTACTTC.